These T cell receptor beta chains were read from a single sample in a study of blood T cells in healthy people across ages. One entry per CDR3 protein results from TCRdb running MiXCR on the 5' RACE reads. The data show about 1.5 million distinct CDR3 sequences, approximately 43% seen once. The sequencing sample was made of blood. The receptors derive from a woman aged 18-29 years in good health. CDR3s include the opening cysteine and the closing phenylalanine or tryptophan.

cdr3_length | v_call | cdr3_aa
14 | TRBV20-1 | CSASFGITTDTQYF
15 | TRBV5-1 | CASSSFRGRNTEAFF
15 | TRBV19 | CASSPQGGGIYEQYF
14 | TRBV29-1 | CSVEGGAGGYEQYF
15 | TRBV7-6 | CASSSSDRGQYEQYF
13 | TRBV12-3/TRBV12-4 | CASSRLGGLEQYF
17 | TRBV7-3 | CASSPIARAGNTGELFF
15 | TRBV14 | CASSDGTGPIYGYTF
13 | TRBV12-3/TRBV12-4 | CASSPFVNTEAFF
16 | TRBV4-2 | CASRGRDVDGNSPLHF
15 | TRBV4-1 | CASTERRGLYNEQFF
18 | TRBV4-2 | CASSQAAPSGGIGEKLFF
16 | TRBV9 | CASSVQGKNSYNEQFF
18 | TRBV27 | CASSFLLQGTGGANVLTF
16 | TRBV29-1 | CSVERGDGPRYNEQFF
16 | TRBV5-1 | CASSKTSGTSTDTQYF
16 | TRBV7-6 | CASSRDRGRMNTEAFF
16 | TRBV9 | CASSLGGGQNFGEQYF
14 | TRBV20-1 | CSAVQGGKSYEQYF
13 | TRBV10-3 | CATGTGGGTEAFF
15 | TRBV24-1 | CATSDPRGTYNEQYF
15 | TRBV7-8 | CASSLLRTSSNEQFF
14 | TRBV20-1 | CSAGKAGAYYEQYF
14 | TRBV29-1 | CSAATSGVTYEQYF
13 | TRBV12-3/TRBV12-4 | CASSSIAWGKQVF
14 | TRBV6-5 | CASAGTHSYNEQFF
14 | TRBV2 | CASRLTSGEETQYF
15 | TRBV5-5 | CASSLGEGTSYGYTF
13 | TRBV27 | CASRPGVFYEQYF
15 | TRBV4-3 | CASSQDHRASYEQYF
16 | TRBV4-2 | CASSDRGRGDNQPQHF
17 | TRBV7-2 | CASSLEAGLAGDNEQFF
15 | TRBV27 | CASRRSQGNTGELFF
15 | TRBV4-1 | CASSKPGLAYNEQFF
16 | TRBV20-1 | CSATPVVSSYNSPLHF
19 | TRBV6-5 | CASSYSKGQRSSYNSPLHF
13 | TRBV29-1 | CSARGASSGEQYF
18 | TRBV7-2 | CASSLVTGGVAGANVLTF
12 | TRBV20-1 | CSARGWNYEQYF
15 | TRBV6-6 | CATRGGDKSRETQYF